This entry describes one T cell receptor (beta chain). Libraries were prepared by immunoSEQ multiplex PCR; TCRdb keeps only in-frame clonotypes and omits some of them. The sample lists some 190,000 clones; approximately 86% were seen once. This entry is derived from a study of blood T cell repertoires in COVID-19. About the research overall: PBMCs, B-cell-depleted T cells, or T cells provided the cDNA or gDNA that made up the material.

J lost 4 bases, V lost 1 base, and 7 bases had no gene match. Germline CDR1 SGHTA, CDR2 FQGNSA. The CDR3 sequence is 18 residues long. Sequenced material: peripheral blood. The gene calls are TRBV7-2 and TRBJ2-5; TRBD2 aligns across 15 bases. The receptor was isolated from a man younger than 45 with acute or convalescent COVID-19. CDR3 in DNA: TGTGCCAGCAGCTTAGGGGGACTAGCGGGAGGTCGGGGAGAGACCCAGTACTTC. Amino acids: CASSLGGLAGGRGETQYF. The entire variable domain, with the rest obtained from reference TRBV7-2 and TRBJ2-5, is as follows: GAGVSQSPSNKVTEKGKDVELRCDPISGHTALYWYRQSLGQGLEFLIYFQGNSAPDKSGLPSDRFSAERTGGSVSTLTIQRTQQEDSAVYLCASSLGGLAGGRGETQYFGPGTRLLVL.